Listed here are 4 T cell receptor beta chains from one sample, sequenced in a study of T cell responses to AZD1222 COVID-19 vaccine. Clones were read by immunoSEQ multiplex PCR, and TCRdb kept only the in-frame ones, dropping some. This table has tens of thousands of clones, roughly 80% appearing once. The material was peripheral blood, obtained 28 days after the second AZD1222 dose. The origin of the receptors is an adult who received the AZD1222 COVID-19 vaccine.

This rearrangement joins TRBV19 to TRBJ1-4, with 9 bases fitting TRBD1. The CDR3 sequence is 15 residues long. Germline V gene sequence: CDR1 LNHDA, CDR2 SQIVND (reference sequence). V lost 5 bases to trimming and J lost 4 bases; unmatched junction nucleotides: 5. The chain's CDR3 is CASSVGDRDNEKLFF. The DNA of the CDR3 is TGTGCCAGTAGTGTCGGGGACAGGGATAATGAAAAACTGTTTTTT. Looking up the rest from reference TRBV19 and TRBJ1-4 gives the full variable domain: DGGITQSPKYLFRKEGQNVTLSCEQNLNHDAMYWYRQDPGQGLRLIYYSQIVNDFQKGDIAEGYSVSREKKESFPLTVTSAQKNPTAFYLCASSVGDRDNEKLFFGSGTQLSVL.

This clone has a handful of counts. The same CDR3 can be traced to other DNA sequences in this sample. V usage is TRBV5-1 and J usage is TRBJ1-3; 7 bases align to TRBD1. Trimming took 2 bases from V and 1 from J; bases not matched to a gene: 3. The V gene's germline CDR1 is SGHRS and CDR2 YFSETQ. CDR3 size: 15 residues. The CDR3 protein is CASSFGTASGNTIYF. CDR3 sequence (DNA): TGCGCCAGCAGCTTTGGGACAGCGTCTGGAAACACCATATATTTT.

J is TRBJ1-1 and V is TRBV5-6; D might be TRBD1 (6 bases). The CDR3 is 17 residues long. V lost 5 bases, J lost 2 bases, and 22 bases lay in between. From germline, CDR1 is SGHDT and CDR2 YYEEEE. This chain's CDR3 is CASRRIKQGFGNTEAFF. The DNA of the CDR3 is TGTGCCAGCAGGAGAATTAAACAGGGTTTTGGTAACACTGAAGCTTTCTTT.

The count of this clone is one. The V and J genes are TRBV6-1 and TRBJ1-2; no definite D call. Germline V gene sequence: CDR1 MNHNS, CDR2 SASEGT. This CDR3 is 13 amino acids long. Trimming pared 3 bases from V and 8 bases from J, leaving 13 bases between. CDR3 residues: CASSEHSTFGYTF. CDR3 coding DNA: TGTGCCAGCAGTGAGCACAGTACGTTCGGCTACACCTTC.